The 9 T cell receptor beta chains below were found in one sample sequenced in a study of cytomegalovirus exposure and HLA in healthy donors. PCR involved 60 Vbeta and 13 Jbeta primers. The method was immunoSEQ multiplex PCR; TCRdb's version includes in-frame clones alone and lacks a portion of them. The top ten clones hold 4% to 5.5% of a sample with about 67,000 clones, 80% of them seen once. The sample consisted of PBMCs. These receptors all stem from a woman aged 30 to 39 in good health and CMV-seronegative.

This chain joins TRBV2 and TRBJ2-3; D remains ambiguous. Germline CDR1 reads SNHLY; CDR2 reads FYNNEI. The CDR3 totals 16 residues. V dropped 1 base and J dropped 3 bases, with 14 bases sitting between them. CDR3 DNA: TGTGCCAGCAGTGAAGAAGCGAGGTTAAGGACAGATACGCAGTATTTT. It translates to CASSEEARLRTDTQYF.

This clone was observed at least ten times. CDR3 nucleotide sequence: TGTGCCAGCAGTGAATTGGAGAATGAAAAACTGTTTTTT. Translated, it gives CASSELENEKLFF. The chain links TRBV6-1 to TRBJ1-4; D unclear. The CDR3 totals 13 residues. Trimming took 2 bases from V and 5 from J, leaving 6 bases between them. The germline V gene encodes CDR1 MNHNS and CDR2 SASEGT.

This chain links TRBV4-3 with TRBJ2-7, with TRBD2 matching 7 bases. From germline, CDR1 is LGHNA and CDR2 YSLEER. The CDR3 runs to 15 residues. V trimming: 1 base; J trimming: 4 bases; junction bases outside the gene matches: 7. This chain's CDR3 is CASSQGGGSGYEQYF. The CDR3 nucleotides read TGCGCCAGCAGCCAAGGTGGCGGGAGCGGGTACGAGCAGTACTTC.

The CDR3 here is CASSSYRSSYEQYF. CDR3 bases: TGTGCCAGCAGTTCATACAGGAGCTCCTACGAGCAGTACTTC. J is TRBJ2-7 and V is TRBV6-6, with D perhaps matching TRBD1 (5 bases). Germline values: CDR1 MNHNY, CDR2 SVGAGI (reference sequence). The ends were cut back, 4 bases at V and 0 bases at J, with 10 bases in the middle. There are 14 residues in the CDR3.

The gene calls are TRBV25-1 and TRBJ2-7, with unresolved D. The germline V gene encodes CDR1 MGHDK and CDR2 SYGVNS. CDR3 length equals 15 residues. V shed 4 bases and J shed 2 bases, with 15 bases lying between them. CDR3 sequence: CASSGVGLGTYEQYF. CDR3 DNA sequence: TGTGCCAGCAGTGGGGTTGGGCTTGGCACCTACGAGCAGTACTTC.

This chain connects TRBV29-1 to TRBJ2-3; 10 positions match TRBD2. The CDR3 spans 18 residues. V lost 2 bases to trimming and J lost 2 bases; unmatched junction nucleotides: 13. Germline CDR1 and CDR2: SQVTM and ANQGSEA. Here the CDR3 DNA reads TGCAGCGTTGAACTAGCGGGGGCCCCTCGATTCTCCACAGATACGCAGTATTTT. The encoded protein is CSVELAGAPRFSTDTQYF.

This clone was counted a few times. V gene TRBV5-8 combines with J gene TRBJ2-7, with 10 bases lining up with TRBD1. The CDR3 has 15 amino acids. Unmatched junction bases numbered 4, after V lost 0 bases and J lost 4 bases. The V gene's germline CDR1 is SGHTS and CDR2 YDEGEE. The CDR3 nucleotides are TGTGCCAGCAGCTTGGAAGGGGGACAGGGGTACGAGCAGTACTTC. Protein: CASSLEGGQGYEQYF.

The rearrangement uses TRBV15 and TRBJ2-7, with D unclear. The CDR3 contains 13 residues. Germline lookup yields CDR1 LNHNV and CDR2 YYDKDF (reference sequence). V lost 0 bases, J lost 4 bases, and 7 bases lay in between. The CDR3 spells CATSRDYAYEQYF. The CDR3 DNA follows: TGTGCCACCAGCAGAGATTACGCGTACGAGCAGTACTTC.

This sequence joins TRBV4-3 and TRBJ1-2; 7 bases match TRBD1. CDR3 length: 15 amino acids. Trimming at V came to 1 base and at J to 2 bases, leaving 4 bases not matched to a gene. CDR1 and CDR2 from the germline V gene are LGHNA and YSLEER. CDR3 residues: CASSQGQGENYGYTF. The CDR3 bases are TGCGCCAGCAGCCAAGGACAGGGCGAGAACTATGGCTACACCTTC.